The clone carrying this T cell receptor beta chain was recorded a few times. Its antigen is as yet unknown. In building TCR beta libraries, iRepertoire HTBI primers were used together with Arm-PCR of CDR3 regions. TCRdb fed the multiplex PCR reads into MiXCR, producing one record per CDR3 protein. The table records around 300,000 distinct CDR3 sequences, around a fifth of them present only once. Germline CDR1 reads SGHRS; CDR2 reads YFSETQ. CDR3 length: 15 amino acids. V was shortened by 0 bases and J by 3 bases, with 12 bases between the two germline ends. This entry comes from a study of regulatory T cells in long-lasting Graves disease. Broader study findings: Thyroid tissue was not studied; only peripheral blood was.

The time point was: persistent/refractory GD, antithyroid drugs over 5 years with positive TRAb. PBMC RNA served as the TCR library source. This receptor was taken from a female donor with Graves disease. The chain is built from TRBV5-1 and TRBJ1-1; D gene unclear. Specimen: peripheral blood mononuclear cells (PBMCs), collected when the disease was refractory, from a patient treated with antithyroid drugs. The CDR3 bases are TGCGCCAGCAGCTTGGACCCCTCCGGGGACACTGAAGCTTTCTTT. Protein product: CASSLDPSGDTEAFF. Filled out from reference TRBV5-1 and TRBJ1-1, the complete variable domain reads KAGVTQTPRYLIKTRGQQVTLSCSPISGHRSVSWYQQTPGQGLQFLFEYFSETQRNKGNFPGRFSGRQFSNSRSEMNVSTLELGDSALYLCASSLDPSGDTEAFFGQGTRLTVV.